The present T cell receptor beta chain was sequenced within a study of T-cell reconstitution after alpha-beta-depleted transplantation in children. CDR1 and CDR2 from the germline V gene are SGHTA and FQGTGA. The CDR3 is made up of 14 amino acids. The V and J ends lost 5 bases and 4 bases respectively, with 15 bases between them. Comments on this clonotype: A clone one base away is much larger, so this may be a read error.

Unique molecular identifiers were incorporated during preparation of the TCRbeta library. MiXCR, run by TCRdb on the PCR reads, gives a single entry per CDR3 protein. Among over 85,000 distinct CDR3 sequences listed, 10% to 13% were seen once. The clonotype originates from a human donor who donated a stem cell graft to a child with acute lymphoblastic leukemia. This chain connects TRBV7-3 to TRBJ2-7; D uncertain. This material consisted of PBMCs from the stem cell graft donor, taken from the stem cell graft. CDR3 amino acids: CASSASTFGYEQYF. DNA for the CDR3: TGTGCCAGCAGCGCAAGCACGTTCGGTTACGAGCAGTACTTC. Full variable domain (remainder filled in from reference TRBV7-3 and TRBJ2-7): GAGVSQTPSNKVTEKGKYVELRCDPISGHTALYWYRQSLGQGPEFLIYFQGTGAADDSGLPNDRFFAVRPEGSVSTLKIQRTERGDSAVYLCASSASTFGYEQYFGPGTRLTVT.